Listed below are T cell receptor beta chains from one sample, sequenced in a study of T cell responses to AZD1222 COVID-19 vaccine. Profiling relied on immunoSEQ multiplex PCR, and the TCRdb table lists in-frame clones only, not all of them. The sample holds 90,000 to 100,000 clones, roughly 88% seen once. The sample here was peripheral blood, taken 28 days after the second AZD1222 dose. All receptors come from an adult who received the AZD1222 COVID-19 vaccine. CDR3s include the opening cysteine and the closing phenylalanine or tryptophan. The D gene is left open where the match is weak. Not every row has a clone size; where given, it reads once, few, many or a size class.

d_call,clone_size,j_call,v_call,cdr3_aa,cdr3_nt
NA,NA,TRBJ2-2,TRBV9,CASSSVAATGELFF,TGTGCCAGCAGTTCCGTGGCTGCAACCGGGGAGCTGTTTTTT
NA,NA,TRBJ1-6,TRBV6-6,CASSYSVSSYNSPLHF,TGTGCCAGCAGTTACTCGGTCAGCTCCTATAATTCACCCCTCCACTTT
TRBD2,once,TRBJ2-5,TRBV6-2/TRBV6-3,CASSYSPGGPQETQYF,TGTGCCAGCAGTTACTCACCGGGGGGGCCCCAGGAGACCCAGTACTTC
NA,NA,TRBJ2-5,TRBV4-1,CASSQDVTKKETQYF,TGCGCCAGCAGCCAAGACGTAACAAAGAAAGAGACCCAGTACTTC
TRBD1,NA,TRBJ2-3,TRBV29-1,CSHDRASTDTQYF,TGCAGTCATGACAGGGCTAGCACAGATACGCAGTATTTT
NA,NA,TRBJ1-2,TRBV27,CASSHYAVSRNYGYTF,TGTGCCAGCAGCCACTATGCGGTCAGCAGGAACTATGGCTACACCTTC
NA,NA,TRBJ1-6,TRBV6-6,CASSYSTVGSPLHF,TGTGCCAGCAGTTACTCGACCGTGGGTTCACCCCTCCACTTT
TRBD1,NA,TRBJ2-1,TRBV27,CASSQGTGGYEQFF,TGTGCCAGCAGTCAAGGGACAGGGGGCTATGAGCAGTTCTTC
NA,NA,TRBJ2-2,TRBV24-1,CATSDFGTLGRGDTGELFF,TGTGCCACCAGTGATTTCGGGACGCTAGGACGGGGTGACACCGGGGAGCTGTTTTTT
TRBD1,NA,TRBJ1-1,TRBV7-9,CASSLGRQGTEAFF,TGTGCCAGCAGCTTAGGGAGACAGGGCACTGAAGCTTTCTTT
NA,NA,TRBJ1-3,TRBV6-5,CASSPGLEPGNTIYF,TGTGCCAGCAGCCCAGGGTTAGAGCCTGGAAACACCATATATTTT
NA,NA,TRBJ1-4,TRBV11-3,CASSGLTATNEKLFF,TGTGCCAGCAGCGGCCTAACCGCAACTAATGAAAAACTGTTTTTT
NA,NA,TRBJ1-1,TRBV6-2/TRBV6-3,CASSYSRIEGTEAFF,TGTGCCAGCAGTTACTCGAGGATCGAGGGCACTGAAGCTTTCTTT
NA,NA,TRBJ2-5,TRBV6-5,CASSYLSGTDDTQYF,TGTGCCAGCAGTTACCTATCCGGGACGGATGACACCCAGTACTTC
NA,NA,TRBJ1-6,TRBV7-9,CASSRRDGDSPLHF,TGTGCCAGCAGCCGCCGGGACGGAGATTCACCCCTCCACTTT
NA,NA,TRBJ2-1,TRBV6-1,CASSEMSSHNEQFF,TGTGCCAGCAGTGAGATGAGTTCCCACAATGAGCAGTTCTTC
NA,NA,TRBJ2-5,TRBV2,CASSVVGETQYF,TGTGCCAGCAGTGTAGTGGGGGAGACCCAGTACTTC
TRBD1,NA,TRBJ1-2,TRBV5-6,CASRSTGLYYGYTF,TGTGCCAGCAGATCGACAGGGTTGTACTATGGCTACACCTTC
NA,NA,TRBJ1-2,TRBV5-4,CASSLGGNYGYTF,TGTGCCAGCAGCTTGGGTGGGAACTATGGCTACACCTTC
NA,NA,TRBJ2-3,TRBV29-1,CSVEPRKGVLTDTQYF,TGCAGCGTTGAGCCCCGGAAGGGCGTTCTTACAGATACGCAGTATTTT
NA,NA,TRBJ1-4,TRBV6-6,CASSYSQGDEKLFF,TGTGCCAGCAGTTATTCACAGGGTGACGAAAAACTGTTTTTT
TRBD2,NA,TRBJ2-7,TRBV2,CASRPGTSGSSAYEQYF,TGTGCCAGCAGGCCCGGGACTAGCGGGAGTTCGGCCTACGAGCAGTACTTC
NA,NA,TRBJ1-2,TRBV20-1,CSARAEGYTF,TGCAGTGCTAGAGCGGAGGGCTACACCTTC
NA,NA,TRBJ2-7,TRBV5-1,CASSLNPYEQYF,TGCGCCAGCAGCTTAAACCCCTACGAGCAGTACTTC
TRBD2,NA,TRBJ2-3,TRBV7-3,CASSSGLAGITDTQYF,TGTGCCAGCAGCTCCGGACTAGCGGGAATCACAGATACGCAGTATTTT
NA,once,TRBJ1-5,TRBV6-5,CASSWPKGDQPQHF,TGTGCCAGCAGTTGGCCAAAGGGAGATCAGCCCCAGCATTTT
NA,NA,TRBJ1-1,TRBV6-5,CASSYYEGGDTEAFF,TGTGCCAGCAGTTACTATGAGGGCGGGGACACTGAAGCTTTCTTT
NA,NA,TRBJ1-4,TRBV5-6,CASSSKTGPNEKLFF,TGTGCCAGCAGCTCAAAGACAGGACCTAATGAAAAACTGTTTTTT
NA,NA,TRBJ1-5,TRBV7-8,CASSQIQTVTYQPQHF,TGTGCCAGCAGCCAAATCCAAACAGTAACGTATCAGCCCCAGCATTTT
NA,NA,TRBJ1-2,TRBV4-2,CASSQAQGNGYTF,TGTGCCAGCAGCCAAGCTCAGGGGAATGGCTACACCTTC
NA,NA,TRBJ2-5,TRBV21-1,CASSKALLGRETQYF,TGTGCCAGCAGCAAAGCGCTTTTAGGGAGAGAGACCCAGTACTTC
TRBD1,few,TRBJ1-5,TRBV4-1,CASSQAIAGTGNFQPQHF,TGCGCCAGCAGCCAAGCCATAGCCGGGACAGGGAACTTTCAGCCCCAGCATTTT
NA,many,TRBJ2-6,TRBV2,CASSEATTRAVLTF,TGTGCCAGCAGTGAAGCGACGACCCGAGCCGTCCTGACTTTC
NA,NA,TRBJ2-7,TRBV7-9,CASSLAAGALRHEQYF,TGTGCCAGCAGCTTAGCGGCAGGGGCCCTGAGGCACGAGCAGTACTTC
NA,NA,TRBJ2-2,TRBV24-1,CATSDLVNTGELFF,TGTGCCACCAGTGATCTTGTAAACACCGGGGAGCTGTTTTTT
NA,NA,TRBJ2-7,TRBV11-2,CASSVKGQTDSYEQYF,TGTGCCAGCAGCGTAAAGGGGCAGACAGACTCCTACGAGCAGTACTTC
NA,NA,TRBJ2-3,TRBV7-9,CASSYRLLDLADTQYF,TGTGCCAGCAGCTACCGTCTACTAGATTTAGCAGATACGCAGTATTTT
NA,NA,TRBJ1-6,TRBV6-5,CASSSTGTYNSPLHF,TGTGCCAGCAGTTCCACGGGGACCTATAATTCACCCCTCCACTTT
NA,NA,TRBJ1-1,TRBV9,CASSVGGLATEAFF,TGTGCCAGCAGCGTAGGGGGACTGGCCACTGAAGCTTTCTTT
NA,NA,TRBJ1-1,TRBV3-1/TRBV3-2,CASSQAHLMNTEAFF,TGTGCCAGCAGCCAAGCCCATCTCATGAACACTGAAGCTTTCTTT
NA,once,TRBJ2-4,TRBV18,CASSPSAVIKNIQYF,TGTGCCAGCTCACCATCCGCGGTAATCAAAAACATTCAGTACTTC
NA,NA,TRBJ1-2,TRBV3-1/TRBV3-2,CASSQGGKGYTF,TGTGCCAGCAGCCAAGGGGGTAAAGGCTACACCTTC
NA,NA,TRBJ1-2,TRBV6-5,CASTGGESYGYTF,TGTGCCAGCACTGGAGGAGAGAGCTATGGCTACACCTTC
TRBD1,NA,TRBJ2-7,TRBV18,CASATGTGGFYEQYF,TGTGCCAGCGCCACCGGGACAGGGGGCTTCTACGAGCAGTACTTC
NA,NA,TRBJ2-1,TRBV18,CASSPDLGDLYNEQFF,TGTGCCAGCTCACCGGACCTCGGGGATCTCTACAATGAGCAGTTCTTC
NA,NA,TRBJ2-3,TRBV6-4,CASRYRVTDTQYF,TGTGCCAGCAGGTACAGGGTCACAGATACGCAGTATTTT
NA,NA,TRBJ1-1,TRBV29-1,CSAIVIGEAFF,TGCAGCGCTATAGTCATAGGTGAAGCTTTCTTT
NA,NA,TRBJ1-5,TRBV10-1,CASRSVTANNQPQHF,TGCGCCAGCAGATCTGTCACAGCAAACAATCAGCCCCAGCATTTT
NA,NA,TRBJ1-1,TRBV5-4,CASSFPANTEAFF,TGTGCCAGCAGCTTCCCAGCTAACACTGAAGCTTTCTTT
NA,NA,TRBJ1-2,TRBV4-1,CASSQASGFYGYTF,TGCGCCAGCAGCCAAGCCTCCGGGTTTTATGGCTACACCTTC
NA,few,TRBJ1-1,TRBV4-2,CASSQAGSNTEAFF,TGTGCCAGCAGCCAAGCTGGGTCCAACACTGAAGCTTTCTTT
NA,once,TRBJ2-5,TRBV30,CAWCVNGRETQYF,TGTGCCTGGTGTGTAAACGGCCGGGAGACCCAGTACTTC
TRBD2,NA,TRBJ2-1,TRBV12-3/TRBV12-4,CASNPASGGAQIF,TGTGCCAGCAACCCTGCTAGCGGGGGGGCCCAGATCTTC
NA,NA,TRBJ1-1,TRBV3-1/TRBV3-2,CASSHSPGAGSTEAFF,TGTGCCAGCAGCCACTCACCTGGGGCCGGGAGCACTGAAGCTTTCTTT